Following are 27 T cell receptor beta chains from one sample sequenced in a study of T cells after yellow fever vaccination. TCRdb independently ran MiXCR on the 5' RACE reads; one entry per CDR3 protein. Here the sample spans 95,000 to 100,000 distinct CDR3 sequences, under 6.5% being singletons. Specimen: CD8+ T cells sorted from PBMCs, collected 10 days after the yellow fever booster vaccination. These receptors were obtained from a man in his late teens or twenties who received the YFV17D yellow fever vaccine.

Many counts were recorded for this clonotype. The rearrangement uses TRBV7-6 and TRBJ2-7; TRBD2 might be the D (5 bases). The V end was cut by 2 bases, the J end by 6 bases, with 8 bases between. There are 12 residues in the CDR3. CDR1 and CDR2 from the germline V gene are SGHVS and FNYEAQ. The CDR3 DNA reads TGTGCCAGCAGCTTACGAGGGAGCGAGCAGTACTTC. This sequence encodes CASSLRGSEQYF. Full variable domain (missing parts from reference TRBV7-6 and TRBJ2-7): GAGVSQSPRYKVTKRGQDVALRCDPISGHVSLYWYRQALGQGPEFLTYFNYEAQQDKSGLPNDRFSAERPEGSISTLTIQRTEQRDSAMYRCASSLRGSEQYFGPGTRLTVT.

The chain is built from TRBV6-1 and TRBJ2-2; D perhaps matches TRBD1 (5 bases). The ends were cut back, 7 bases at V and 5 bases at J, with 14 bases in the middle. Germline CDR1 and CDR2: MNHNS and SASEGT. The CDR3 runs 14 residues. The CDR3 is CASILRGSTGELFF. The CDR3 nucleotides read TGTGCCAGCATCCTAAGGGGATCGACCGGGGAGCTGTTTTTT.

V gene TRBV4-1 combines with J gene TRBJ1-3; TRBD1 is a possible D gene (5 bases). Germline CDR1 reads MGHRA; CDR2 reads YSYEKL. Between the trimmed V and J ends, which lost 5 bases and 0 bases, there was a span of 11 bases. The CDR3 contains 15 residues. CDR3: CASSFGTASGNTIYF. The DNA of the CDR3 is TGCGCCAGCAGCTTTGGGACCGCCTCTGGAAACACCATATATTTT.

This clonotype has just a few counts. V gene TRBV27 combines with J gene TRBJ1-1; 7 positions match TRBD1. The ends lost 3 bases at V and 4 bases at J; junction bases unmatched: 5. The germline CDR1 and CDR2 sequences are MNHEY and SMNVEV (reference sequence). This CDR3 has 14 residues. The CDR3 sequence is CASSFIQGGTEAFF. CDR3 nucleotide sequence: TGTGCCAGCAGTTTCATTCAGGGGGGCACTGAAGCTTTCTTT.

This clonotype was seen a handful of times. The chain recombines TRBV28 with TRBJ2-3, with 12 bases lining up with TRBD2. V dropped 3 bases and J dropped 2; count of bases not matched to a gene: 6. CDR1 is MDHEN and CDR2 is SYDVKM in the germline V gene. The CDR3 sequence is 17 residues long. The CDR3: CASSFLLAGGNTDTQYF. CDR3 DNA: TGTGCCAGCAGTTTCCTTCTAGCGGGGGGGAACACAGATACGCAGTATTTT. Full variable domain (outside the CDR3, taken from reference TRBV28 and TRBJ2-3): DVKVTQSSRYLVKRTGEKVFLECVQDMDHENMFWYRQDPGLGLRLIYFSYDVKMKEKGDIPEGYSVSREKKERFSLILESASTNQTSMYLCASSFLLAGGNTDTQYFGPGTRLTVL.

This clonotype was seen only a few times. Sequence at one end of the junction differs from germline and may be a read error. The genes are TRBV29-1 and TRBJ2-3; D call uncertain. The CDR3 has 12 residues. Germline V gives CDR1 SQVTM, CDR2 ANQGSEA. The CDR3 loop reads CSVEGFQDTQYF. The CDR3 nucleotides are TGCAGCGTCGAAGGGTTTCAAGATACGCAGTATTTT.

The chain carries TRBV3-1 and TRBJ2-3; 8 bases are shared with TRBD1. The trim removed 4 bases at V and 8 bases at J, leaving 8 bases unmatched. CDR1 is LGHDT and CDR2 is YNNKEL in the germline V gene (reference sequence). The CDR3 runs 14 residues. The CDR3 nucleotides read TGTGCCAGCAGCCGGACAGGGCGAGATGGTACGCAGTATTTT. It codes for CASSRTGRDGTQYF.

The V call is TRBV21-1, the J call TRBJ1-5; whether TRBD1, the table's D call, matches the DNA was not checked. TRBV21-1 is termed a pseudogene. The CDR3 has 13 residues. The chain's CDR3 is CASSGQVNQPQHF. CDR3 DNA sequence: TGTGCCAGCAGCGGACAGGTCAATCAGCCCCAGCATTTT.

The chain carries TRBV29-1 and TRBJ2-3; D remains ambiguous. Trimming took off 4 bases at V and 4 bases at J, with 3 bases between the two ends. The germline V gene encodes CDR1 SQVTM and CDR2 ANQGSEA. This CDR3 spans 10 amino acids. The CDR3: CSVVPDTQYF. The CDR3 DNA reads TGCAGCGTTGTTCCAGATACGCAGTATTTT.

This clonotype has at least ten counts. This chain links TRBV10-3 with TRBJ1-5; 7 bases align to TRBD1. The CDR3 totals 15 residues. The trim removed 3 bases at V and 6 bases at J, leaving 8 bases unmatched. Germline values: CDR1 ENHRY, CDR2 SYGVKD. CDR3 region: CAISDFDRVGQPQHF. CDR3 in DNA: TGTGCCATCAGTGATTTTGACAGGGTGGGTCAGCCCCAGCATTTT.

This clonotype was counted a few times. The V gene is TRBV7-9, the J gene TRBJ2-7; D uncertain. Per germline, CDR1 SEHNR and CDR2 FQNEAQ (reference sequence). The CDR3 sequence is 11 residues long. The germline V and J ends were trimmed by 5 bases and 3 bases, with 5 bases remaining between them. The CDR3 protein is CASSIDYEQYV. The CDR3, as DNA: TGTGCCAGCAGCATAGACTACGAGCAGTACGTC.

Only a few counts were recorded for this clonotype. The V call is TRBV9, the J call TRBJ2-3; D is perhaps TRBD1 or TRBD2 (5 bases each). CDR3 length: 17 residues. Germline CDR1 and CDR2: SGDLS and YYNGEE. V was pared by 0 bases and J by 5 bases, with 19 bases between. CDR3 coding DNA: TGTGCCAGCAGCGTAGCTGGGGACCCCAAGGGTCTAGATACGCAGTATTTT. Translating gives CASSVAGDPKGLDTQYF.

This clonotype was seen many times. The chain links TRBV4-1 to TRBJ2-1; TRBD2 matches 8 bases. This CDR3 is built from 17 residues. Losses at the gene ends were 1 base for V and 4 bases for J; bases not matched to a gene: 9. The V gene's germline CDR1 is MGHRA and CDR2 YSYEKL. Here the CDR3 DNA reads TGCGCCAGCAGCCAAGGCTGGAGTAGCGGGGCTTACAATGAGCAGTTCTTC. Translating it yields CASSQGWSSGAYNEQFF.

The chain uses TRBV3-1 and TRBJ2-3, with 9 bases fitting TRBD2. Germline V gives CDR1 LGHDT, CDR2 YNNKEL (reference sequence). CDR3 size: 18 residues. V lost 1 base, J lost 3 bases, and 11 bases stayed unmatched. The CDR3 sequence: CASSQGGTSGFPTDTQYF. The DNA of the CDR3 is TGTGCCAGCAGCCAAGGGGGTACTAGCGGGTTTCCGACAGATACGCAGTATTTT.

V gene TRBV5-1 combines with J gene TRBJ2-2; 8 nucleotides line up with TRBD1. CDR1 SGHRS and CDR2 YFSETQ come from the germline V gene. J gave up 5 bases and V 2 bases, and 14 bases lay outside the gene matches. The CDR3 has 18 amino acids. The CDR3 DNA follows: TGCGCCAGCAGCTTCAAGGCTTCCGGGACAGGCTATACCGGGGAGCTGTTTTTT. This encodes CASSFKASGTGYTGELFF.

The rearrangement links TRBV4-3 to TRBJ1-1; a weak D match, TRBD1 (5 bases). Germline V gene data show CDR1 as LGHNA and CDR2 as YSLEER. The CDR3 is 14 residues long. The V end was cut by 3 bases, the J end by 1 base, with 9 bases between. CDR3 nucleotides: TGCGCCAGCAGCCAGGGGGGACGGAACACTGAAGCTTTCTTT. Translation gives CASSQGGRNTEAFF.

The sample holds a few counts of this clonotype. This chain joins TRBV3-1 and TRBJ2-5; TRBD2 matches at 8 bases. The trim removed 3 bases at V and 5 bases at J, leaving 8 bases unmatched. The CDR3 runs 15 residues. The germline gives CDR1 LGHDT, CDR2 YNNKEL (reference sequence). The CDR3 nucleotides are TGTGCCAGCAGCCATCCTCGGGGGGGGTTGGAGACCCAGTACTTC. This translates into CASSHPRGGLETQYF.

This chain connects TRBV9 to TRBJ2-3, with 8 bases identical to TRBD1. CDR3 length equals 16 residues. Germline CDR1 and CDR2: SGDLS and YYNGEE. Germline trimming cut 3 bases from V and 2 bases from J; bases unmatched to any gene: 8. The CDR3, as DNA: TGTGCCAGCAGCGCCGGACAGGGAGGCTACACAGATACGCAGTATTTT. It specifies CASSAGQGGYTDTQYF.

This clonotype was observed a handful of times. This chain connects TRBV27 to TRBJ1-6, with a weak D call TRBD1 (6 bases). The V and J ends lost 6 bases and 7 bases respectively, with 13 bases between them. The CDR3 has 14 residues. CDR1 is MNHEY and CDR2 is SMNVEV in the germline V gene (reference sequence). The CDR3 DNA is TGTGCCAGCAGAACAGGGTTGGGGAATTCACCCCTCCACTTT. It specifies CASRTGLGNSPLHF.

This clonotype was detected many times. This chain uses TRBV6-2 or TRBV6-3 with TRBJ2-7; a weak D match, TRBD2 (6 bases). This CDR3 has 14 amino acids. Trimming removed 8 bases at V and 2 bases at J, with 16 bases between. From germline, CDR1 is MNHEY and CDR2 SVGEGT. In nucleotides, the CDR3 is TGTGCCAGCTGCGACTGGGCGGGGCCCTACGAGCAGTACTTC. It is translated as CASCDWAGPYEQYF.

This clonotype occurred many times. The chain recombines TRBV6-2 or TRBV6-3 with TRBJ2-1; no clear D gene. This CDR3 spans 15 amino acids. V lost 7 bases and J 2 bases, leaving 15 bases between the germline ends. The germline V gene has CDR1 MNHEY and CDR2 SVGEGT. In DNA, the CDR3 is TGTGCCAGCACCTCTTGGACGGATCCCTACAATGAGCAGTTCTTC. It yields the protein CASTSWTDPYNEQFF.

The CDR3 region is CASSPQGGYGYTF. The CDR3 coding sequence is TGTGCCAGCAGCCCACAGGGAGGCTATGGCTACACCTTC. J is TRBJ1-2 and V is TRBV27; maybe TRBD1 (6 bases). In germline, CDR1 is MNHEY, CDR2 SMNVEV (reference sequence). Trimming removed 6 bases from V and 4 bases from J, with 12 bases in between. The CDR3 extends over 13 amino acids.

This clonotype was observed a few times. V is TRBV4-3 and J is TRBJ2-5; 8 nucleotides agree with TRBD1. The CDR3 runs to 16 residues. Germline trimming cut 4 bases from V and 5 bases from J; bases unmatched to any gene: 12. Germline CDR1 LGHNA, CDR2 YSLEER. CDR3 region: CASSRRAQGAWETQYF. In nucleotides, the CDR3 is TGCGCCAGCAGCCGAAGGGCGCAGGGGGCTTGGGAGACCCAGTACTTC.

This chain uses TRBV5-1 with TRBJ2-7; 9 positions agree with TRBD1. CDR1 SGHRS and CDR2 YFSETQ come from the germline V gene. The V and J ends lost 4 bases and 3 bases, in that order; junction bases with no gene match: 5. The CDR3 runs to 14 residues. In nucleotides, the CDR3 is TGCGCCAGCAGCACCGGGACAGGGATCTACGAGCAGTACTTC. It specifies CASSTGTGIYEQYF. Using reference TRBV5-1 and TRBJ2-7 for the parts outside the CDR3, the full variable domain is KAGVTQTPRYLIKTRGQQVTLSCSPISGHRSVSWYQQTPGQGLQFLFEYFSETQRNKGNFPGRFSGRQFSNSRSEMNVSTLELGDSALYLCASSTGTGIYEQYFGPGTRLTVT.

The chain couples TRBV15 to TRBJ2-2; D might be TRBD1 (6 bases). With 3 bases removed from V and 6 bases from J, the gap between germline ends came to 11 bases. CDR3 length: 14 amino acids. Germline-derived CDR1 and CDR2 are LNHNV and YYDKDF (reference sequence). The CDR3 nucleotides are TGTGCCACCAGCAGGACAGACAGGTCCGGGGAGCTGTTTTTT. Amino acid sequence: CATSRTDRSGELFF.

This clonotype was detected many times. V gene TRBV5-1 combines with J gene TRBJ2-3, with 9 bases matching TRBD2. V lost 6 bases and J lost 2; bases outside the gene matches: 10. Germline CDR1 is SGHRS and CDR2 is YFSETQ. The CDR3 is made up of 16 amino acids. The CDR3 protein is CASNLRGGGATDTQYF. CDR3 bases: TGCGCCAGCAACCTTAGAGGCGGGGGGGCCACAGATACGCAGTATTTT.

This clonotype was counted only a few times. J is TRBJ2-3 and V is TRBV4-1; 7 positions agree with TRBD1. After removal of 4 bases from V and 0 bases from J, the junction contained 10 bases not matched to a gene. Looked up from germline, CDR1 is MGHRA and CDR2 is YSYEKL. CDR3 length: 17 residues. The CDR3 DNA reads TGCGCCAGCAGCCCAGGGGACGGGACAGTCAGCACAGATACGCAGTATTTT. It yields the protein CASSPGDGTVSTDTQYF.